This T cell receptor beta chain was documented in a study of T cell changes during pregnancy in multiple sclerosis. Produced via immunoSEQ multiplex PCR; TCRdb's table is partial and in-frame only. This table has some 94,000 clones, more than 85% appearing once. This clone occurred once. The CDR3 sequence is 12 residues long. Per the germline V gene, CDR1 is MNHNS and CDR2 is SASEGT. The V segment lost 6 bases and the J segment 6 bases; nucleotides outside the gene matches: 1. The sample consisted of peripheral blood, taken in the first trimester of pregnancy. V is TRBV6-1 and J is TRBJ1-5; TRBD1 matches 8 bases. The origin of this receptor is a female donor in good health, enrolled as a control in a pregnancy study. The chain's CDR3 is CASRGTGQPQHF. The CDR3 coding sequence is TGTGCCAGCAGGGGGACAGGTCAGCCCCAGCATTTT.